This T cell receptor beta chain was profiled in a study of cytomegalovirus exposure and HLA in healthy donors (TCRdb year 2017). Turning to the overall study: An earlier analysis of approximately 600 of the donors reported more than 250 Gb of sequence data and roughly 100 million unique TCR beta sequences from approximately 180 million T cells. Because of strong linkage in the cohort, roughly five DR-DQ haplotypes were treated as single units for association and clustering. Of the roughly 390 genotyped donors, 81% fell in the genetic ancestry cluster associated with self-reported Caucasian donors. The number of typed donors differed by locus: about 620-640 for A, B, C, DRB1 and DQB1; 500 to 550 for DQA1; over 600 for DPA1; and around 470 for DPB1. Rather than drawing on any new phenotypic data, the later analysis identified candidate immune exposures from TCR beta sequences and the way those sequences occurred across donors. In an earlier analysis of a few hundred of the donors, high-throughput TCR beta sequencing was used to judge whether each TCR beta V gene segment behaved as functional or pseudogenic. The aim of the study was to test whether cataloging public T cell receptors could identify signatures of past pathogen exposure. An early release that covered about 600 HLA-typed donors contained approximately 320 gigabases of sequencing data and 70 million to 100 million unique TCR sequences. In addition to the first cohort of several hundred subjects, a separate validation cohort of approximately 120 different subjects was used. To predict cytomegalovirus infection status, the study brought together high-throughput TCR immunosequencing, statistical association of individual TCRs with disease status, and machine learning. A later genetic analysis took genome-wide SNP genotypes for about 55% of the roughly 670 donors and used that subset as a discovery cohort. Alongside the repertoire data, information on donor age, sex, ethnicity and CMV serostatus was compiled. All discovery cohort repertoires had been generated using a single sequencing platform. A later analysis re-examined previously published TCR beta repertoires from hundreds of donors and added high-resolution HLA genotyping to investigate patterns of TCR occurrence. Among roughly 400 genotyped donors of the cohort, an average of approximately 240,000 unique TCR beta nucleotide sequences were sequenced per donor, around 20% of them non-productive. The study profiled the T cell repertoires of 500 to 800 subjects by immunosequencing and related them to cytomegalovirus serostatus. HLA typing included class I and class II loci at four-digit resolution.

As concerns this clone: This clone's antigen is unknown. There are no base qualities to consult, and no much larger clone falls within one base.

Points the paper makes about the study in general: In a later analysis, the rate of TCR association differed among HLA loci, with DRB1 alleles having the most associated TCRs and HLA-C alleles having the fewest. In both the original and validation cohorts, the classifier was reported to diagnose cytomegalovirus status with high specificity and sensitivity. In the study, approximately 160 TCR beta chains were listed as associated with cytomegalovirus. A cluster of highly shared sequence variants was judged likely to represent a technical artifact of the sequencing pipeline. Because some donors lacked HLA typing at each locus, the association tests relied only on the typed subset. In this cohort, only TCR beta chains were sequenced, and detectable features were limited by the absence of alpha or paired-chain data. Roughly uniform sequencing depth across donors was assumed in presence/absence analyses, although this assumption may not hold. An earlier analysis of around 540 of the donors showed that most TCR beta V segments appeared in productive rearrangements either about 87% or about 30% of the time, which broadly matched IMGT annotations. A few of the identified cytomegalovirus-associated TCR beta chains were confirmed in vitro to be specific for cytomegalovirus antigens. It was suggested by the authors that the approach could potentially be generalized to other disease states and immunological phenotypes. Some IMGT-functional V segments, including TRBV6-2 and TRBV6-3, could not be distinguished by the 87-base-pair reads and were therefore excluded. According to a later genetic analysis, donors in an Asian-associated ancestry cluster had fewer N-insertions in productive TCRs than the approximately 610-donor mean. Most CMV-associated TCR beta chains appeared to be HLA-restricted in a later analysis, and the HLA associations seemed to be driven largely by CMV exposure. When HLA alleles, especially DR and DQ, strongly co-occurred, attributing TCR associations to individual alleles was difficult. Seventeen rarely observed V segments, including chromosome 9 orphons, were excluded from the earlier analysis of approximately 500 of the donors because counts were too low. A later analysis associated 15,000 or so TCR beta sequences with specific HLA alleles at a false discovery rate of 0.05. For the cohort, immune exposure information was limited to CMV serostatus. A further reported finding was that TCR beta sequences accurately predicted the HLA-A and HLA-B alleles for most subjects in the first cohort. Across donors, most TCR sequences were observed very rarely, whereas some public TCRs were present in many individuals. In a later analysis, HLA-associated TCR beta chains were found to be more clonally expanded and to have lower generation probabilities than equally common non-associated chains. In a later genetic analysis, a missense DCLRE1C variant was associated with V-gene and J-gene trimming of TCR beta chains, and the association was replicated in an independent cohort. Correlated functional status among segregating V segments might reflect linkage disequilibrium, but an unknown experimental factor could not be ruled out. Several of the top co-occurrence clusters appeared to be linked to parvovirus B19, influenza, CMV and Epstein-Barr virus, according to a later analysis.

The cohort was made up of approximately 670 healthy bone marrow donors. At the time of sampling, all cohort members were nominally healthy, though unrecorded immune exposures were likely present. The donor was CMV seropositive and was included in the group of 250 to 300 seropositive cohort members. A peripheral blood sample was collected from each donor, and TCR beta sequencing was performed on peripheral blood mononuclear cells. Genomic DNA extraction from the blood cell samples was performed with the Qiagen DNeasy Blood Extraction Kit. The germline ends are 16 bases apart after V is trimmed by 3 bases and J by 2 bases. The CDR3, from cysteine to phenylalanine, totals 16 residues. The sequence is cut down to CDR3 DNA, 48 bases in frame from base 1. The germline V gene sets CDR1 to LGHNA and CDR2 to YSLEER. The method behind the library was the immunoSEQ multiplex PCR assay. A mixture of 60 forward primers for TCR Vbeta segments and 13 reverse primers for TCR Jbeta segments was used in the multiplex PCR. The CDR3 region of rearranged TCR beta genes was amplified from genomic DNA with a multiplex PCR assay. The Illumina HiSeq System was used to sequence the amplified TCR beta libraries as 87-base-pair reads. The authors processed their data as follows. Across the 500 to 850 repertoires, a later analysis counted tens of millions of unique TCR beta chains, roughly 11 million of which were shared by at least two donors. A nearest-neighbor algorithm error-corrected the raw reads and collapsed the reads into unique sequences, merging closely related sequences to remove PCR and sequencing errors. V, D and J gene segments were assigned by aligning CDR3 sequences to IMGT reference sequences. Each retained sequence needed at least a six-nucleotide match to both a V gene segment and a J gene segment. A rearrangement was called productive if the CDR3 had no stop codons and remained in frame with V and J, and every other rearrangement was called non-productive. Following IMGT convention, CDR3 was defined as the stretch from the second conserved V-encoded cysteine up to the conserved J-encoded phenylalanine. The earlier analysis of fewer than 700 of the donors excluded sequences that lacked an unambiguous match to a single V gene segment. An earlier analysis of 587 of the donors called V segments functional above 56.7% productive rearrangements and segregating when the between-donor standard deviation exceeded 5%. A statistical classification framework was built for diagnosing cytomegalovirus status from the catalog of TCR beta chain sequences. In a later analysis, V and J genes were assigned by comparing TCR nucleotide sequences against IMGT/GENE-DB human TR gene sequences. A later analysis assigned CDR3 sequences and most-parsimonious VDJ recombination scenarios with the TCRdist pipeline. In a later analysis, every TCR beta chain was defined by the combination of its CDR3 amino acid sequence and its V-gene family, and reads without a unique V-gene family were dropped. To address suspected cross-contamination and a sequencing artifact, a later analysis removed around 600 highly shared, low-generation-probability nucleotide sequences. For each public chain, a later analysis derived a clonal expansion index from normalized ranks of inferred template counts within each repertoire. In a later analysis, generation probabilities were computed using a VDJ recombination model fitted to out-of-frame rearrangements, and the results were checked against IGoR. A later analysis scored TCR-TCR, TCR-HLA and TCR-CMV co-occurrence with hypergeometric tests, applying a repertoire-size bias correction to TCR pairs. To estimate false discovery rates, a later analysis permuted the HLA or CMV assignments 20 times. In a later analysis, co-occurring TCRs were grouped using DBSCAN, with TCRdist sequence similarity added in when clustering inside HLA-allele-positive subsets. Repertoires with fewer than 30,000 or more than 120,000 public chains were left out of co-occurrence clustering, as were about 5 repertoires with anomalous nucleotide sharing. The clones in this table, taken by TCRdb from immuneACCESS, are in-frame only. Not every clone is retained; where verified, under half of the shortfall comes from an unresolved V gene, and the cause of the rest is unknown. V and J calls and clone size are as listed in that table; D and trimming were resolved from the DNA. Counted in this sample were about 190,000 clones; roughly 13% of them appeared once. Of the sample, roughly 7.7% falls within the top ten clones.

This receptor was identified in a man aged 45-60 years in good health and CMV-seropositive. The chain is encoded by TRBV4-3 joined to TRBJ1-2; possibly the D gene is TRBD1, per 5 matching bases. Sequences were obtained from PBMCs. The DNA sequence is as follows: TGCGCCAGCAGCCAGGCCACAGGTTACAACAACTATGGCTACACCTTC. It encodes CASSQATGYNNYGYTF.